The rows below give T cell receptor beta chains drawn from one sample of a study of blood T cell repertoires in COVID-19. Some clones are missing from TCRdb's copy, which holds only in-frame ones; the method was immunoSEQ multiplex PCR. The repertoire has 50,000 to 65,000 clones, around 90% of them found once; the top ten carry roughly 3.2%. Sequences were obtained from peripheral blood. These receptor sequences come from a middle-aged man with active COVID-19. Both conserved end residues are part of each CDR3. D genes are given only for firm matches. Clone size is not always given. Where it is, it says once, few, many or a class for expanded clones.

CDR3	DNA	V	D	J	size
CASSLGATGGAGNEKLFF	TGCGCCAGCAGCTTGGGCGCGACTGGGGGCGCTGGTAATGAAAAACTGTTTTTT	TRBV5-1	NA	TRBJ1-4	NA
CASSARTGNTEAFF	TGTGCCAGCAGTGCCCGGACAGGGAACACTGAAGCTTTCTTT	TRBV2	TRBD1	TRBJ1-1	NA
CSVGSGTGYNEQFF	TGCAGCGTTGGATCCGGGACAGGGTACAATGAGCAGTTCTTC	TRBV29-1	TRBD1	TRBJ2-1	NA
CASSLGYRIQETQYF	TGCGCCAGCAGCTTGGGGTACAGGATCCAAGAGACCCAGTACTTC	TRBV5-1	NA	TRBJ2-5	NA
CASSRNVPGQGAFRRHQPQHF	TGTGCCAGCAGCCGCAATGTCCCGGGACAGGGGGCGTTTCGACGGCATCAGCCCCAGCATTTT	TRBV6-6	TRBD1	TRBJ1-5	NA
CASKEGTEEAFF	TGTGCCAGCAAGGAAGGGACAGAGGAAGCTTTCTTT	TRBV2	TRBD1	TRBJ1-1	NA
CASRLAGGNEQFF	TGTGCCAGCAGGCTAGCGGGGGGCAATGAGCAGTTCTTC	TRBV6-5	TRBD2	TRBJ2-1	NA
CASRRCRRGGREPPYNEQFF	TGTGCCAGCAGACGGTGCCGGCGGGGGGGACGAGAACCTCCCTACAATGAGCAGTTCTTC	TRBV21-1	NA	TRBJ2-1	NA
CASTLSGGTQYF	TGTGCCAGCACCCTGTCAGGGGGCACGCAGTATTTT	TRBV12-3/TRBV12-4	TRBD1	TRBJ2-3	NA
CASSPFNRDRLTAFF	TGTGCCAGCAGCCCCTTTAACCGGGACAGGCTTACAGCTTTCTTT	TRBV3-1/TRBV3-2	TRBD1	TRBJ1-1	NA
CAISDGGFGNTIYF	TGTGCCATCAGTGACGGGGGTTTTGGAAACACCATATATTTT	TRBV10-3	NA	TRBJ1-3	NA
CATSGGDEKLFF	TGTGCCACCAGCGGGGGGGATGAAAAACTGTTTTTT	TRBV15	NA	TRBJ1-4	once
CASSPRTGSTDTQYF	TGTGCCAGCAGCCCTCGGACAGGGAGCACAGATACGCAGTATTTT	TRBV5-4	TRBD1	TRBJ2-3	NA
CASSQGWKSGGAKDTQYF	TGCGCCAGCAGCCAAGGATGGAAGAGCGGGGGGGCCAAAGATACGCAGTATTTT	TRBV4-3	TRBD2	TRBJ2-3	NA
CAWSKGQGAYNEQFF	TGTGCCTGGAGTAAGGGACAGGGCGCCTACAATGAGCAGTTCTTC	TRBV30	TRBD1	TRBJ2-1	NA
CSVAQGQAMEQYF	TGCAGCGTTGCGCAGGGACAGGCAATGGAGCAGTACTTC	TRBV29-1	TRBD1	TRBJ2-7	NA
CASSINRGGELFF	TGTGCCAGTAGTATTAACCGGGGCGGGGAGCTGTTTTTT	TRBV19	NA	TRBJ2-2	NA
CASSLGLAGITDTQYF	TGTGCCAGCAGCCTGGGACTAGCGGGGATCACAGATACGCAGTATTTT	TRBV7-3	TRBD2	TRBJ2-3	NA
CASSAGLEETQYF	TGCGCCAGCAGCGCCGGACTAGAAGAGACCCAGTACTTC	TRBV5-1	TRBD2	TRBJ2-5	NA
CASSAWTGGNSPLHF	TGTGCCAGCAGCGCCTGGACAGGGGGGAATTCACCCCTCCACTTT	TRBV6-5	TRBD1	TRBJ1-6	once
CASLLTASGGRSDNEQFF	TGCGCCAGCCTACTGACGGCTAGCGGGGGCCGATCCGATAATGAGCAGTTCTTC	TRBV10-1	TRBD2	TRBJ2-1	NA
CASSQALAGPNYGYTF	TGCGCCAGCAGCCAAGCTTTAGCAGGGCCCAACTATGGCTACACCTTC	TRBV4-3	NA	TRBJ1-2	NA
CATSGLAGANTGELFF	TGTGCCACCAGCGGACTAGCGGGAGCCAACACCGGGGAGCTGTTTTTT	TRBV15	TRBD2	TRBJ2-2	NA
CASSLGWLQPQHF	TGTGCCAGCAGCCTCGGGTGGCTTCAGCCCCAGCATTTT	TRBV12-3/TRBV12-4	NA	TRBJ1-5	NA
CASSRGQGSYEQYF	TGCGCCAGCAGCAGAGGACAGGGCTCCTACGAGCAGTACTTC	TRBV5-1	TRBD1	TRBJ2-7	NA
CASSWFLRGEISYEQYF	TGTGCCAGCAGTTGGTTCTTGCGGGGCGAAATTAGCTACGAGCAGTACTTC	TRBV28	NA	TRBJ2-7	NA
CSVRTSDQAQHF	TGCAGCGTCCGGACAAGTGACCAGGCCCAGCATTTT	TRBV29-1	NA	TRBJ1-5	NA
CAWTRDPPPGYTF	TGTGCCTGGACCCGGGATCCTCCGCCCGGCTACACCTTC	TRBV30	NA	TRBJ1-2	NA
CASSVAPGGAEAFF	TGTGCCAGCAGCGTAGCTCCGGGGGGAGCTGAAGCTTTCTTT	TRBV9	NA	TRBJ1-1	NA
CASSEAFSVGPNTEAFF	TGTGCCAGCAGTGAAGCGTTTTCGGTGGGGCCTAACACTGAAGCTTTCTTT	TRBV2	NA	TRBJ1-1	NA
CAITGGRGGLEQYF	TGTGCCATCACCGGAGGACGAGGAGGGCTCGAGCAGTACTTC	TRBV7-2	NA	TRBJ2-7	NA
CASSSPGASGVLGGYTF	TGTGCCAGCAGCTCGCCTGGCGCTTCAGGGGTCTTAGGTGGCTACACCTTC	TRBV7-9	NA	TRBJ1-2	few
CASSGTVGYTF	TGTGCCAGCAGTGGTACAGTCGGCTACACCTTC	TRBV25-1	NA	TRBJ1-2	NA
CASSQDRGRESYEQYF	TGTGCCAGCAGCCAAGATCGGGGGCGGGAGTCCTACGAGCAGTACTTC	TRBV3-1/TRBV3-2	NA	TRBJ2-7	NA
CASSGYNRAGRYGYTF	TGTGCCAGCAGTGGCTACAACCGGGCAGGGCGATATGGCTACACCTTC	TRBV6-1	NA	TRBJ1-2	NA
CAISESNRGSQPQHF	TGTGCCATCAGTGAGTCGAACAGGGGAAGTCAGCCCCAGCATTTT	TRBV10-3	TRBD1	TRBJ1-5	NA
CASSSNGGAYRNEQFF	TGTGCCAGTAGTTCAAACGGGGGGGCCTATCGGAATGAGCAGTTCTTC	TRBV19	TRBD2	TRBJ2-1	NA
CASSLPRAVILF	TGTGCCAGCAGCTTGCCGAGGGCCGTAATTTTGTTT	TRBV5-5	NA	TRBJ1-1	NA
CASSPGQGARSGELFF	TGCGCCAGCAGCCCCGGACAGGGGGCGAGGTCCGGGGAGCTGTTTTTT	TRBV5-1	TRBD1	TRBJ2-2	NA
CASSVEGAKNYGYTF	TGTGCCAGCAGCGTAGAGGGGGCCAAGAACTATGGCTACACCTTC	TRBV9	TRBD1	TRBJ1-2	NA
CASSQESQGRSPLHF	TGTGCCAGCAGCCAAGAGTCACAGGGAAGGTCACCCCTCCACTTT	TRBV14	NA	TRBJ1-6	NA
CASSPGTASYEQYF	TGCGCCAGCAGCCCCGGGACAGCGTCCTACGAGCAGTACTTC	TRBV5-1	TRBD1	TRBJ2-7	NA
CASSRGSLSPDTQYF	TGTGCCAGCAGCCGGGGGTCCTTAAGCCCAGATACGCAGTATTTT	TRBV6-5	NA	TRBJ2-3	NA
CASSDGQGSGNTIYF	TGTGCCAGCTCGGACGGACAGGGCTCTGGAAACACCATATATTTT	TRBV18	TRBD1	TRBJ1-3	few
CASSPSPSGGQYNEQFF	TGTGCCAGCAGCCCTTCTCCTAGCGGGGGACAGTATAATGAGCAGTTCTTC	TRBV13	TRBD2	TRBJ2-1	NA
CAPRGAGGGETQYF	TGTGCCCCCAGGGGTGCAGGGGGTGGGGAGACCCAGTACTTC	TRBV21-1	NA	TRBJ2-5	NA
CASSQVTGVGSPLHF	TGTGCCAGCAGCCAAGTGACGGGGGTAGGTTCACCCCTCCACTTT	TRBV3-1/TRBV3-2	NA	TRBJ1-6	NA
CASSIFLFQQDMNTEAFF	TGTGCCAGTAGTATTTTCCTCTTTCAACAGGACATGAACACTGAAGCTTTCTTT	TRBV19	NA	TRBJ1-1	NA